This entry concerns a single T cell receptor (beta chain). The antigen is not known. The sample is drawn from a study of T cell repertoires in cytomegalovirus infection. Study overall: The study used recently identified HLA-C-restricted and well-studied HLA-B-restricted CMV epitopes. From public TCR beta signatures came an indication of both CMV infection and matching HLA type. Study-level results: Using cumulative public TCR beta family frequency, the authors identified those who carried CMV together with the relevant HLA. CMV-specific TCR beta clonotypes restricted by HLA-C were the ones dominating the ex vivo response.

TCRdb processed the reads anew with MiXCR; each CDR3 protein has one entry. The repertoire holds around 570,000 distinct CDR3 sequences, with under 45% as singletons. The sample here was cultured PBMCs, taken from culture after CMV antigen stimulation. This clonotype originated in a human donor in good health (CMV status not recorded). Some clones in this sample may be carry-over from other donors' samples.

CDR3 residues: CATSRDRGPDIQYF. DNA for the CDR3: TGTGCCACCAGCAGAGATAGGGGTCCTGACATTCAGTACTTC. The chain links TRBV15 to TRBJ2-4; D is possibly TRBD1 (5 bases). The length of the CDR3 is 14 residues. The germline V gene has CDR1 LNHNV and CDR2 YYDKDF (reference sequence). With 0 bases removed from V and 8 bases from J, the gap between germline ends came to 11 bases. The full variable domain, rest sourced from reference TRBV15 and TRBJ2-4, is DAMVIQNPRYQVTQFGKPVTLSCSQTLNHNVMYWYQQKSSQAPKLLFHYYDKDFNNEADTPDNFQSRRPNTSFCFLDIRSPGLGDTAMYLCATSRDRGPDIQYFGAGTRLSVL.